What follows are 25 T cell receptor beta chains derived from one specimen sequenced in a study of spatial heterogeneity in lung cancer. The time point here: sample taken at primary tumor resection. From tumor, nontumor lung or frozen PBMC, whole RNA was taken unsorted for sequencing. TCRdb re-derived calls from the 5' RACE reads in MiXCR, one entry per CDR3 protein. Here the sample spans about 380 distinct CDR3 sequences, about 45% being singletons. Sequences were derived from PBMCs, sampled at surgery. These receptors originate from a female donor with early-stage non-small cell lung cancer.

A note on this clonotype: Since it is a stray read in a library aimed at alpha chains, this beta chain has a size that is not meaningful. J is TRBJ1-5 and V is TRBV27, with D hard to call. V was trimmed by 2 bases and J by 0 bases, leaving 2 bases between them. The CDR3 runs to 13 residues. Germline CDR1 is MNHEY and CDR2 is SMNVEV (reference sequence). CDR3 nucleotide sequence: TGTGCCAGCAGTTTAATTAGCAATCAGCCCCAGCATTTT. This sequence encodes CASSLISNQPQHF.

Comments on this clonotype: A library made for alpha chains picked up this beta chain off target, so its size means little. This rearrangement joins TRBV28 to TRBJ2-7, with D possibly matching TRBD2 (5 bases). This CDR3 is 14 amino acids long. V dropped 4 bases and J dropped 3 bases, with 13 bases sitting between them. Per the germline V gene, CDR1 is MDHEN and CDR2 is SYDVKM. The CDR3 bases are TGTGCCAGCAGTTCAGCGGAAAGTTTCTACGAGCAGTACTTC. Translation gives CASSSAESFYEQYF.

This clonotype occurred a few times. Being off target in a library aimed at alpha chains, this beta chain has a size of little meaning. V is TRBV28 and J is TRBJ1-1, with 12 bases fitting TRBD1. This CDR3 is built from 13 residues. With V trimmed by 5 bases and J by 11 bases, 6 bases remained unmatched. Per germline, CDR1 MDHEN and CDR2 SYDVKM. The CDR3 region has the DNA TGTGCCAGCAGTCTGGGACAGGGGGCGACGGCTTTCTTT. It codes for CASSLGQGATAFF.

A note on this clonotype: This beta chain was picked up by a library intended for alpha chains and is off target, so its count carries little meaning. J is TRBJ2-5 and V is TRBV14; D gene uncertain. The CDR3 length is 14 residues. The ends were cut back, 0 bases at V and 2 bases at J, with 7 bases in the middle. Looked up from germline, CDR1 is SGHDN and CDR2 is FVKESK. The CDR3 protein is CASSQDNVQETQYF. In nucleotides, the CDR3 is TGTGCCAGCAGCCAAGATAACGTACAAGAGACCCAGTACTTC. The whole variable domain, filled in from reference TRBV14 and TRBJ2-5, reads EAGVTQFPSHSVIEKGQTVTLRCDPISGHDNLYWYRRVMGKEIKFLLHFVKESKQDESGMPNNRFLAERTGGTYSTLKVQPAELEDSGVYFCASSQDNVQETQYFGPGTRLLVL.

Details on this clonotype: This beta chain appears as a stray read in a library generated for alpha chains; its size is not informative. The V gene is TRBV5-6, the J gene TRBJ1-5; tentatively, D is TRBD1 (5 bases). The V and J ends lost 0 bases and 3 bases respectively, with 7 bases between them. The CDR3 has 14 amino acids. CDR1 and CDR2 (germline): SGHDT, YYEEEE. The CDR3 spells CASSLGGHNQPQHF. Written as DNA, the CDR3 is TGTGCCAGCAGCTTGGGGGGCCACAATCAGCCCCAGCATTTT.

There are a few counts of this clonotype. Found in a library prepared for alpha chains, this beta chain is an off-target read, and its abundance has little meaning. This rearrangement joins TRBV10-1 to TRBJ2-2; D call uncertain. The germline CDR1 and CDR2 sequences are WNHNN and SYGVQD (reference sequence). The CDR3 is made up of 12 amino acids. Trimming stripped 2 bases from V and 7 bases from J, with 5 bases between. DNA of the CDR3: TGCGCCAGCAGTGAGGGTGGCGGGGAGCTGTTTTTT. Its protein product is CASSEGGGELFF.

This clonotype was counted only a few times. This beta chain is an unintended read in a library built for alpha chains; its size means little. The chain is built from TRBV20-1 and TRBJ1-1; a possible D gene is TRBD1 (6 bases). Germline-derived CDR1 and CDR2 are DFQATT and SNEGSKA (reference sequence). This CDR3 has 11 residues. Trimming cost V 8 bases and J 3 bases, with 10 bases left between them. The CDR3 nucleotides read TGCAGTAACGGACAGTACACTGAAGCTTTCTTT. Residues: CSNGQYTEAFF.

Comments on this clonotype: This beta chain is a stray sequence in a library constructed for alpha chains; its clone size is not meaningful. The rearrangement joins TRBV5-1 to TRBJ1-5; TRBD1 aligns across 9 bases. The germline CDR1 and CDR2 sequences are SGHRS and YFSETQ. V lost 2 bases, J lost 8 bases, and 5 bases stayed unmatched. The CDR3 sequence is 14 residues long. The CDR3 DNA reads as TGCGCCAGCAGCTTAGGACAGGGGAACGAGCCCCAGCATTTT. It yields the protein CASSLGQGNEPQHF.

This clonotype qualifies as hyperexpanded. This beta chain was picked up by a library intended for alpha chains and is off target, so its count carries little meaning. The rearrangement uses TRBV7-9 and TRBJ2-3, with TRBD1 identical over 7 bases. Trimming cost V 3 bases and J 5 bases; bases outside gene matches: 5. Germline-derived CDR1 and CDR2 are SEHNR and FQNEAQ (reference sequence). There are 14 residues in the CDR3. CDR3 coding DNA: TGTGCCAGCAGCTTCCAATCAGGGGGAGATACGCAGTATTTT. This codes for CASSFQSGGDTQYF. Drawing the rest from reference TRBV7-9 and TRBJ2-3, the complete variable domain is DTGVSQNPRHKITKRGQNVTFRCDPISEHNRLYWYRQTLGQGPEFLTYFQNEAQLEKSRLLSDRFSAERPKGSFSTLEIQRTEQGDSAMYLCASSFQSGGDTQYFGPGTRLTVL.

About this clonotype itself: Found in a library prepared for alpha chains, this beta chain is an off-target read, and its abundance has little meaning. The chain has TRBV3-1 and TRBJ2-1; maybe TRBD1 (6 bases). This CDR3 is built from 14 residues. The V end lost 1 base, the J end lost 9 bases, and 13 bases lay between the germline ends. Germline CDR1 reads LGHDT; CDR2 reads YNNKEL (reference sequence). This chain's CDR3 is CASSQVAGVGEQFF. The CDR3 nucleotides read TGTGCCAGCAGCCAAGTGGCAGGGGTTGGTGAGCAGTTCTTC.

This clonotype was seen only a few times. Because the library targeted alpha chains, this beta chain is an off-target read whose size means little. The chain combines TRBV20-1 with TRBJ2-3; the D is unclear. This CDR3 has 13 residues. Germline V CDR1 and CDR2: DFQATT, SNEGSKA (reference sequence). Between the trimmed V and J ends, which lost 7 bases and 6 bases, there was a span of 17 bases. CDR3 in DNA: TGCAGTGGAAGGGATCCTTTTGCGGATACGCAGTATTTT. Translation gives CSGRDPFADTQYF.

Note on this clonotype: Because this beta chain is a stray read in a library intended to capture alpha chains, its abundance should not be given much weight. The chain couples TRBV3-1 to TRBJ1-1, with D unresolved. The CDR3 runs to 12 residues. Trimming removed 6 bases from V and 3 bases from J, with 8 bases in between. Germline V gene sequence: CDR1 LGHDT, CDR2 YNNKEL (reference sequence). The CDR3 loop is CASSWGDTEAFF. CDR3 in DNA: TGTGCCAGCAGTTGGGGAGACACTGAAGCTTTCTTT.

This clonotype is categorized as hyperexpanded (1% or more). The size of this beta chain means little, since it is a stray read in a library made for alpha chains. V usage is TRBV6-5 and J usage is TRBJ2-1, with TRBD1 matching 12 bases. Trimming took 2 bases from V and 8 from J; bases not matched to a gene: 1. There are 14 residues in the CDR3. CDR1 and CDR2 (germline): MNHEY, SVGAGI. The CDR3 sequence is CASSYGTGGHEQFF. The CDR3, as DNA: TGTGCCAGCAGTTACGGGACAGGGGGCCATGAGCAGTTCTTC.

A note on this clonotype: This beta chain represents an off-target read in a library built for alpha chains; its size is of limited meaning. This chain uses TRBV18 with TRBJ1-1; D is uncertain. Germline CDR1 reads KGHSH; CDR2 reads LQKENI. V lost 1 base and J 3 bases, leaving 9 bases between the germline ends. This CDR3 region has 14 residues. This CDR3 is CASSPQGRDTEAFF. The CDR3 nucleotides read TGTGCCAGCTCACCACAGGGAAGGGACACTGAAGCTTTCTTT.

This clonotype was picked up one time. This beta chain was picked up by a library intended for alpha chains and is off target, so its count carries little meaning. CDR3 sequence reads: CASSFTLSYEQYF. For the CDR3, the DNA is TGCGCCAGCAGCTTTACTTTGTCCTACGAGCAGTACTTC. V usage is TRBV5-1 and J usage is TRBJ2-7; unclear D gene. Deletions cut 2 bases from V and 1 base from J, with 7 bases between. The V gene's germline CDR1 is SGHRS and CDR2 YFSETQ. The CDR3 sequence is 13 residues long.

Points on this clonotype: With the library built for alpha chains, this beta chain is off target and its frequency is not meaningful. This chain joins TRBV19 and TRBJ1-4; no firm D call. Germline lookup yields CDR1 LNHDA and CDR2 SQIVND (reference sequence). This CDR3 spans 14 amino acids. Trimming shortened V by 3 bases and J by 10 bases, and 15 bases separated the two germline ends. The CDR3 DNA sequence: TGTGCCAGTAGTATTGCAGAGCCCTTTGGAAAACTGTTTTTT. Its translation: CASSIAEPFGKLFF.

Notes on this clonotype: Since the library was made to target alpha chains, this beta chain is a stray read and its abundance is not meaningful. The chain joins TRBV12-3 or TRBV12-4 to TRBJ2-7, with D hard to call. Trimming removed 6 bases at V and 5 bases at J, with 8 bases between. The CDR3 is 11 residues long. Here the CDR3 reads CASRGKHEQYF. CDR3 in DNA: TGTGCCAGCAGAGGGAAGCACGAGCAGTACTTC.

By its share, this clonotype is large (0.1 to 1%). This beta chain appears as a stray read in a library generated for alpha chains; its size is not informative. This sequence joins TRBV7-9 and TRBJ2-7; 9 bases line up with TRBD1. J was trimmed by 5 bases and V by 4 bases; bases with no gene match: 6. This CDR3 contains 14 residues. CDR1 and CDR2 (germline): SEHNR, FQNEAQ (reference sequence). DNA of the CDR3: TGTGCCAGCAGCTCCCGGACAGGGGCGGACGAGCAGTACTTC. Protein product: CASSSRTGADEQYF. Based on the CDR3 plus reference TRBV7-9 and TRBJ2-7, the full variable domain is DTGVSQNPRHKITKRGQNVTFRCDPISEHNRLYWYRQTLGQGPEFLTYFQNEAQLEKSRLLSDRFSAERPKGSFSTLEIQRTEQGDSAMYLCASSSRTGADEQYFGPGTRLTVT.

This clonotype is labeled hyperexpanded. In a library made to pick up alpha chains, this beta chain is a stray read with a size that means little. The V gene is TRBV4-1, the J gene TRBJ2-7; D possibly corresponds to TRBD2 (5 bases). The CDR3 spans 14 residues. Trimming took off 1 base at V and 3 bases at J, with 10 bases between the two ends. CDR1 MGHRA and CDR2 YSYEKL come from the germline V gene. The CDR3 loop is CASSQVYRDYEQYF. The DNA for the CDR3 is TGCGCCAGCAGCCAAGTTTACCGGGACTACGAGCAGTACTTC.

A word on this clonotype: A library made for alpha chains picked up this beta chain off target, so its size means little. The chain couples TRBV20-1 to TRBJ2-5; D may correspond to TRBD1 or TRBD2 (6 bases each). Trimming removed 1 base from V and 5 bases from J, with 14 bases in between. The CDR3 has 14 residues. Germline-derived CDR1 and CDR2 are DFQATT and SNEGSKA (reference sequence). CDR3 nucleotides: TGCAGTGCTAGAGGGGCCGGGGGCGAGGAGACCCAGTACTTC. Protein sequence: CSARGAGGEETQYF.

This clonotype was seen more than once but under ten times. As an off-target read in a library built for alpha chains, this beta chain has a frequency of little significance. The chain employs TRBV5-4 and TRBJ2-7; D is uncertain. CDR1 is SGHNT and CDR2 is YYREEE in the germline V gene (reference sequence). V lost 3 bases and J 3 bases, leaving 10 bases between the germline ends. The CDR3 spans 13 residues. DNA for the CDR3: TGTGCCAGCAGCTCAACAAATCTCTACGAGCAGTACTTC. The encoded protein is CASSSTNLYEQYF.

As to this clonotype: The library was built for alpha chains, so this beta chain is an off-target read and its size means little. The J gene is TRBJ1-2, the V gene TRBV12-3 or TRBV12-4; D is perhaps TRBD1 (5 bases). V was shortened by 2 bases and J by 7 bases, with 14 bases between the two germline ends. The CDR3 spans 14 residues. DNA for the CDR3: TGTGCCAGCAGTTTATCCTCAGGGATTACTGGCTACACCTTC. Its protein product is CASSLSSGITGYTF.

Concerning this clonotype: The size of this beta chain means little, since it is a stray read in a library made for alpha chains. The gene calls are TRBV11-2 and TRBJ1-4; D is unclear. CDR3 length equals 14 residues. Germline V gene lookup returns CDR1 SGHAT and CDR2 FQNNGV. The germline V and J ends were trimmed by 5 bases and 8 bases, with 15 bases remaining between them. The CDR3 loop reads CASSPQWAWEKLFF. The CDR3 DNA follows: TGTGCCAGCAGCCCACAGTGGGCTTGGGAAAAACTGTTTTTT.

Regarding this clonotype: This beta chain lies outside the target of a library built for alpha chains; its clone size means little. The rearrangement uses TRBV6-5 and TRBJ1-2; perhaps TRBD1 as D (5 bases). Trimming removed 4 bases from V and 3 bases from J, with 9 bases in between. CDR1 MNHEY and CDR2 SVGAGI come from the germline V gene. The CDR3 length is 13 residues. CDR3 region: CASSLGEDYGYTF. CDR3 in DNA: TGTGCCAGCAGTTTGGGGGAGGACTATGGCTACACCTTC.

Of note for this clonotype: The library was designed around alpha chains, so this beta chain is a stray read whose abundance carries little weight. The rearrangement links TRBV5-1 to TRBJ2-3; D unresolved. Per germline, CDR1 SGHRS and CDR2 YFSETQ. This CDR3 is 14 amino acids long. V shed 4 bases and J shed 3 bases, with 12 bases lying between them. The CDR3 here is CASSQTSGTDTQYF. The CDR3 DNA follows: TGCGCCAGCAGCCAAACATCCGGTACAGATACGCAGTATTTT.